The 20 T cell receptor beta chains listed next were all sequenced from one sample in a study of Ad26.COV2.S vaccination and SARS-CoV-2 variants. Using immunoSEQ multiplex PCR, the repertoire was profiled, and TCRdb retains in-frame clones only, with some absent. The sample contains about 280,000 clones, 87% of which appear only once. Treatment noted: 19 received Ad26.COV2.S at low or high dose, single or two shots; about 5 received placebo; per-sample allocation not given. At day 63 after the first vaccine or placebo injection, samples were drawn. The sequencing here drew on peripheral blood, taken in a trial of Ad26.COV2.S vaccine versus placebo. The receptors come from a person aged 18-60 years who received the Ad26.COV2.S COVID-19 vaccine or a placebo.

The CDR3 DNA reads as TGTGCCTGGAGTGCAACAGAGACCGGGGAGCTGTTTTTT. Its translation is CAWSATETGELFF. The genes are TRBV30 and TRBJ2-2; no reliable D call. In germline, CDR1 is GTSNPN, CDR2 SVGIG (reference sequence). This CDR3 is 13 amino acids long. V gave up 1 base and J gave up 5 bases, with 8 bases separating them.

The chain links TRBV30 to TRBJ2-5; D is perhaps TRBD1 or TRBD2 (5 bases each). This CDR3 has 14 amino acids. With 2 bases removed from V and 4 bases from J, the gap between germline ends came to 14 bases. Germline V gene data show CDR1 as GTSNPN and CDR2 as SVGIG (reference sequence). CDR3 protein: CAWSYTGTPETQYF. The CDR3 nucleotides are TGTGCCTGGAGTTATACCGGGACGCCAGAGACCCAGTACTTC.

The CDR3 loop is CASRSGTATYNEQFF. CDR3 nucleotide sequence: TGTGCCAGCCGATCTGGGACAGCAACATACAATGAGCAGTTCTTC. The chain links TRBV11-2 to TRBJ2-1; 7 bases are shared with TRBD1. J gave up 4 bases and V 8 bases, and 11 bases lay outside the gene matches. CDR1 is SGHAT, CDR2 FQNNGV, per germline. The CDR3 sequence is 15 residues long. Full variable domain (outside the CDR3, taken from reference TRBV11-2 and TRBJ2-1): EAGVAQSPRYKIIEKRQSVAFWCNPISGHATLYWYQQILGQGPKLLIQFQNNGVVDDSQLPKDRFSAERLKGVDSTLKIQPAKLEDSAVYLCASRSGTATYNEQFFGPGTRLTVL.

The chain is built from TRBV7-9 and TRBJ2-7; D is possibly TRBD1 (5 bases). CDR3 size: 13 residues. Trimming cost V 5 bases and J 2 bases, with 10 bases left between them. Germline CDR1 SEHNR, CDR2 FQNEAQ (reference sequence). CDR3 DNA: TGTGCCAGCAGCCCAACAGGTCCCTACGAGCAGTACTTC. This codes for CASSPTGPYEQYF.

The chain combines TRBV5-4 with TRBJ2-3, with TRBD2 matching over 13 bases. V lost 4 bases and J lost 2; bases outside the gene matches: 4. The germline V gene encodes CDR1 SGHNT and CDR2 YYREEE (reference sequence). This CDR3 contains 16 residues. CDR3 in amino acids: CASSPGTSGTTDTQYF. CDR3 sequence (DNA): TGTGCCAGCAGCCCCGGGACTAGCGGGACCACAGATACGCAGTATTTT. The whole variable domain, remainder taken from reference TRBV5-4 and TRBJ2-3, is ETGVTQSPTHLIKTRGQQVTLRCSSQSGHNTVSWYQQALGQGPQFIFQYYREEENGRGNFPPRFSGLQFPNYSSELNVNALELDDSALYLCASSPGTSGTTDTQYFGPGTRLTVL.

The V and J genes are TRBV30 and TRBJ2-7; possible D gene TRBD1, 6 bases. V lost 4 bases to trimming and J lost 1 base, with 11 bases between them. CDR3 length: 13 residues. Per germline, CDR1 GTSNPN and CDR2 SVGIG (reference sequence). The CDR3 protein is CAWNRVESYEQYF. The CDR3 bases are TGTGCCTGGAACAGGGTAGAATCCTACGAGCAGTACTTC.

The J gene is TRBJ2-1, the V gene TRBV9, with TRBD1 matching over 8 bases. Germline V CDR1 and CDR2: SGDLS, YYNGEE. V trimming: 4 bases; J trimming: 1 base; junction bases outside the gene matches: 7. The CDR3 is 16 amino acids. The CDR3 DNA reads TGTGCCAGCAGCCCCCGGACAGGGAGATCCTACAATGAGCAGTTCTTC. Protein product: CASSPRTGRSYNEQFF.

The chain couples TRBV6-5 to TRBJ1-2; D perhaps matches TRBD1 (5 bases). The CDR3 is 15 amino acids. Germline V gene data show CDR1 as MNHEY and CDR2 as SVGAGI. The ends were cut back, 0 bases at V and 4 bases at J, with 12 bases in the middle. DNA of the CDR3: TGTGCCAGCAGTTACTCCCAGGCCGGGGCCTATGGCTACACCTTC. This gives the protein CASSYSQAGAYGYTF.

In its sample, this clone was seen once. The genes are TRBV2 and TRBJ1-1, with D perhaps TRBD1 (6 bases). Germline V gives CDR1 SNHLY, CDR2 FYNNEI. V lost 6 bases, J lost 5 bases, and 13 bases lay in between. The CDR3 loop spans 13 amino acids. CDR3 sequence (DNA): TGTGCCAGCAGGGAAACAGGGATGACTGAAGCTTTCTTT. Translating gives CASRETGMTEAFF.

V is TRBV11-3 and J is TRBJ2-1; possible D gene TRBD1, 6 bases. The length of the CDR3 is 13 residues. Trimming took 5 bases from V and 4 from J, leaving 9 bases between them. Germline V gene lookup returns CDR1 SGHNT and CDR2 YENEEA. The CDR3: CASSPGQYNEQFF. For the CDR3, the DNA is TGTGCCAGCAGCCCTGGACAGTACAATGAGCAGTTCTTC.

The CDR3 DNA sequence: TGTGCCAGCAGTTACTCGGGGGGGCGAGGCACTGAAGCTTTCTTT. Translating gives CASSYSGGRGTEAFF. The chain is built from TRBV6-2 or TRBV6-3 and TRBJ1-1; possibly TRBD1 for D (6 bases). Germline CDR1 reads MNHEY; CDR2 reads SVGEGT. V was trimmed by 0 bases and J by 4 bases, leaving 12 bases between them. The CDR3 spans 15 residues.

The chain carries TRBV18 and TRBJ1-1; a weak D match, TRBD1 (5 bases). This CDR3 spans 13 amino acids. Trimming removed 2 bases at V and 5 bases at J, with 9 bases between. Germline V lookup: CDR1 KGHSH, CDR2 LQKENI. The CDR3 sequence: CASSPGAGTEAFF. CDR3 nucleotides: TGTGCCAGCTCACCAGGGGCCGGTACTGAAGCTTTCTTT.

The DNA of the CDR3 is TGTGCCAGCAGCCGGGGTGGTAGAGCTGAAGCTTTCTTT. It codes for CASSRGGRAEAFF. The chain combines TRBV11-2 with TRBJ1-1; no definite D call. This CDR3 spans 13 amino acids. Deletions cut 5 bases from V and 6 bases from J, with 13 bases between. Germline V gene lookup returns CDR1 SGHAT and CDR2 FQNNGV.

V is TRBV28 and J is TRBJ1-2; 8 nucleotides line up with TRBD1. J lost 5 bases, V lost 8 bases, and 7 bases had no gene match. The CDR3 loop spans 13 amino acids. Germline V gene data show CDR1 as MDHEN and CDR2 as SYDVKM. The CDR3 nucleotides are TGTGCCAGCGAGATCACAGGGGGATATGGCTACACCTTC. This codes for CASEITGGYGYTF.

CDR3 nucleotide sequence: TGCGCCAGCAGCTTGGGTGCAGCCGGAAACACCATATATTTT. It is translated as CASSLGAAGNTIYF. The chain links TRBV5-1 to TRBJ1-3, with no clear D. Looked up from germline, CDR1 is SGHRS and CDR2 is YFSETQ. The CDR3 consists of 14 residues. Trimming removed 0 bases at V and 4 bases at J, with 8 bases between.

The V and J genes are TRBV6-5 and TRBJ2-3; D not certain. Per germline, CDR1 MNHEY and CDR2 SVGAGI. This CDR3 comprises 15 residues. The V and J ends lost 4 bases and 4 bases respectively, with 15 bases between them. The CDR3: CASSLGGLWADTQYF. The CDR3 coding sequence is TGTGCCAGCAGTTTAGGTGGGCTTTGGGCAGATACGCAGTATTTT.

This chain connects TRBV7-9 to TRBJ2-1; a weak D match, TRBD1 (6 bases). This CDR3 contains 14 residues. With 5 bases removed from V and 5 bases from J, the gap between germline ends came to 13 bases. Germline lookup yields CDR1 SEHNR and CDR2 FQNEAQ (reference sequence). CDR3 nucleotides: TGTGCCAGCAGCAACAGGGACGGAAACAATGAGCAGTTCTTC. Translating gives CASSNRDGNNEQFF.

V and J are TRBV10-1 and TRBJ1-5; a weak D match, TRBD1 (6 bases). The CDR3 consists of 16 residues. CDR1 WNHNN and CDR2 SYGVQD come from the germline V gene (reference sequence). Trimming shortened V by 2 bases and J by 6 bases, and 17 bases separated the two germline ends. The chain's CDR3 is CASSEGGHYSGQPQHF. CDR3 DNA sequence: TGCGCCAGCAGTGAGGGGGGACATTATTCGGGTCAGCCCCAGCATTTT.

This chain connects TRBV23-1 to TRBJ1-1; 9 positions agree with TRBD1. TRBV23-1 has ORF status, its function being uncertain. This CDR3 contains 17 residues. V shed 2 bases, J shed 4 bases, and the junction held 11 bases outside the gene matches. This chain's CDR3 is CASSQMDRGKGVTEAFF. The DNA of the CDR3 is TGCGCCAGCAGTCAAATGGACAGGGGTAAAGGGGTCACTGAAGCTTTCTTT.

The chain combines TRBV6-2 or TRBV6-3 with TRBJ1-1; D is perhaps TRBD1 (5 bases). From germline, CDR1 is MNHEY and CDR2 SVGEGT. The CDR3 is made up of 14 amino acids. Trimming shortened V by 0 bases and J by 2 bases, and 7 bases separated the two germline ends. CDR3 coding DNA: TGTGCCAGCAGTTACTCGAGGGGCAACACTGAAGCTTTCTTT. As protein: CASSYSRGNTEAFF.